Listed here are 30 T cell receptor beta chains from one sample, sequenced in a study of CD8 T cells in Susac syndrome. When the RNA was reverse transcribed, random hexamers were used with an input of about 0.45 to 1 ug. TCRdb redid the calling of the immunoSEQ multiplex PCR reads with MiXCR, one entry per CDR3 protein. Of approximately 190,000 distinct CDR3 sequences listed, about 96% were seen once; the top ten hold under 0.095%. Sequenced input: CD4+ T cells from PBMCs. These receptors were taken from a human donor with multiple sclerosis.

CDR3 DNA: TGTGCCAGCAGCTACCCGGGACAGGCGAACACCGGGGAGCTGTTTTTT. Residues: CASSYPGQANTGELFF. The chain has TRBV5-4 and TRBJ2-2; 8 bases match TRBD1. There are 16 residues in the CDR3. CDR1 SGHNT and CDR2 YYREEE come from the germline V gene (reference sequence). The V segment lost 3 bases and the J segment 0 bases; nucleotides outside the gene matches: 4. Drawing the rest from reference TRBV5-4 and TRBJ2-2, the complete variable domain is ETGVTQSPTHLIKTRGQQVTLRCSSQSGHNTVSWYQQALGQGPQFIFQYYREEENGRGNFPPRFSGLQFPNYSSELNVNALELDDSALYLCASSYPGQANTGELFFGEGSRLTVL.

A single count supports this clonotype. The chain links TRBV27 to TRBJ2-7; 14 bases are shared with TRBD2. Germline V gene sequence: CDR1 MNHEY, CDR2 SMNVEV (reference sequence). Trimming cost V 4 bases and J 6 bases; bases outside gene matches: 5. CDR3 length equals 15 residues. CDR3 DNA sequence: TGTGCCAGCAGTTCCCCGGGACTAGCGGGAGTCGAGCAGTACTTC. This gives the protein CASSSPGLAGVEQYF.

The chain has TRBV10-3 and TRBJ1-2, with a tentative D call TRBD1 (5 bases). Trimming shortened V by 0 bases and J by 8 bases, and 13 bases separated the two germline ends. Germline V gives CDR1 ENHRY, CDR2 SYGVKD. The CDR3 length is 14 residues. CDR3 sequence reads: CAISESTRGGGYTF. In nucleotides, the CDR3 is TGTGCCATCAGTGAGTCGACTAGGGGAGGGGGCTACACCTTC.

The genes are TRBV11-2 and TRBJ1-1, with D perhaps TRBD1 (5 bases). This CDR3 is built from 15 residues. CDR1 and CDR2 (germline): SGHAT, FQNNGV. Trimming shortened V by 6 bases and J by 5 bases, and 19 bases separated the two germline ends. The CDR3 loop reads CASRTPGRRRTEAFF. Here the CDR3 DNA reads TGTGCCAGCAGGACCCCGGGACGCAGAAGGACTGAAGCTTTCTTT.

The chain has TRBV3-1 and TRBJ1-2, with 12 bases matching TRBD1. CDR3 length: 16 amino acids. Germline assignment: CDR1 LGHDT and CDR2 YNNKEL (reference sequence). The trim removed 4 bases at V and 4 bases at J, leaving 7 bases unmatched. The CDR3 DNA reads as TGTGCCAGCAGCCGAGGGACAGGGGGCGTCAGCTATGGCTACACCTTC. It codes for CASSRGTGGVSYGYTF.

The V and J genes are TRBV18 and TRBJ2-7; TRBD2 is a possible D gene (7 bases). The length of the CDR3 is 12 residues. V lost 2 bases and J 10 bases, leaving 12 bases between the germline ends. Germline loops: CDR1 KGHSH, CDR2 LQKENI. The CDR3, as DNA: TGTGCCAGCTCACCAGTCGGGGGGCCCCAGTACTTC. Translating gives CASSPVGGPQYF.

V and J are TRBV29-1 and TRBJ2-3; weak D call: TRBD1 (6 bases). The CDR3 is 15 amino acids. Between the trimmed V and J ends, which lost 5 bases and 4 bases, there was a span of 19 bases. Germline lookup yields CDR1 SQVTM and CDR2 ANQGSEA. The chain's CDR3 is CSVTTGSQEADTQYF. The DNA for the CDR3 is TGCAGCGTTACTACAGGGAGCCAGGAGGCAGATACGCAGTATTTT.

J is TRBJ2-2 and V is TRBV11-2; D uncertain. The germline CDR1 and CDR2 sequences are SGHAT and FQNNGV. V lost 5 bases and J 7 bases, leaving 8 bases between the germline ends. The CDR3 contains 12 residues. The CDR3 protein is CASSDLFGELFF. The CDR3 region has the DNA TGTGCCAGCAGCGATTTGTTCGGGGAGCTGTTTTTT.

The chain joins TRBV6-2 or TRBV6-3 to TRBJ2-7, with TRBD1 matching over 7 bases. This CDR3 region has 14 residues. The V and J ends lost 6 bases and 3 bases, in that order; junction bases with no gene match: 8. Germline CDR1 MNHEY, CDR2 SVGEGT. CDR3 sequence (DNA): TGTGCCAGCAGCGACAGGGTTTCGTTCTACGAGCAGTACTTC. Translated: CASSDRVSFYEQYF.

V and J are TRBV29-1 and TRBJ1-4, with a weak D call TRBD1 (6 bases). This CDR3 comprises 13 residues. In germline, CDR1 is SQVTM, CDR2 ANQGSEA. V lost 6 bases, J lost 8 bases, and 16 bases lay in between. The CDR3 sequence is CSVHRVGTEKLFF. The DNA for the CDR3 is TGCAGCGTCCACAGGGTAGGAACCGAAAAACTGTTTTTT.

This rearrangement joins TRBV2 to TRBJ2-7; 9 nucleotides line up with TRBD1. Germline lookup yields CDR1 SNHLY and CDR2 FYNNEI. J lost 3 bases, V lost 4 bases, and 1 base had no gene match. CDR3 length: 13 amino acids. The chain's CDR3 is CASSGDRDYEQYF. CDR3 in DNA: TGTGCCAGCAGTGGGGACAGGGACTACGAGCAGTACTTC.

The CDR3 DNA follows: TGTGCCAGCAGCGACTCGCCAACCCTGAGCACTGAAGCTTTCTTT. It yields the protein CASSDSPTLSTEAFF. The chain couples TRBV3-1 to TRBJ1-1; D unresolved. The CDR3 is 15 amino acids. From germline, CDR1 is LGHDT and CDR2 YNNKEL (reference sequence). The V end lost 5 bases, the J end lost 4 bases, and 17 bases lay between the germline ends.

V is TRBV20-1 and J is TRBJ2-1; possibly TRBD1 or TRBD2 for D (5 bases each). Germline V gives CDR1 DFQATT, CDR2 SNEGSKA (reference sequence). The CDR3 loop spans 14 amino acids. Trimming shortened V by 4 bases and J by 8 bases, and 18 bases separated the two germline ends. The CDR3 coding sequence is TGCAGTGCTAAGCAGGGCCCGGGTAGCGATGAGCAGTTCTTC. It codes for CSAKQGPGSDEQFF.

V and J are TRBV29-1 and TRBJ1-2, with D perhaps TRBD1 (6 bases). CDR1 is SQVTM, CDR2 ANQGSEA, per germline. There are 11 residues in the CDR3. Trimming pared 6 bases from V and 7 bases from J, leaving 12 bases between. The CDR3, as DNA: TGCAGCGTGCATGCAGGGGCTGGCTACACCTTC. Translating gives CSVHAGAGYTF.

The chain recombines TRBV5-4 with TRBJ2-7, with a weak D call TRBD2 (6 bases). The V gene's germline CDR1 is SGHNT and CDR2 YYREEE (reference sequence). The V end was cut by 4 bases, the J end by 3 bases, with 17 bases between. This CDR3 has 15 residues. The CDR3 coding sequence is TGTGCCAGCAGCGTGGACTATTCGGGGATCTACGAGCAGTACTTC. It codes for CASSVDYSGIYEQYF.

V usage is TRBV11-1 and J usage is TRBJ1-1; a possible D gene is TRBD1 (6 bases). CDR3 size: 14 residues. V was cut by 8 bases and J by 2 bases, with 15 bases left in between. CDR1 SGHAT and CDR2 FQDESV come from the germline V gene (reference sequence). The DNA of the CDR3 is TGTGCCAGCGTCGGACAGAGATCTAACACTGAAGCTTTCTTT. This encodes CASVGQRSNTEAFF.

The chain carries TRBV7-9 and TRBJ2-1; 11 bases match TRBD2. The CDR3 consists of 16 residues. After removal of 4 bases from V and 6 bases from J, the junction contained 8 bases not matched to a gene. Germline CDR1 and CDR2: SEHNR and FQNEAQ (reference sequence). As DNA, the CDR3 is TGTGCCAGCAGCTCCTTTAGCGGGAGGGCCCTCAATGAGCAGTTCTTC. Protein sequence: CASSSFSGRALNEQFF.

The chain uses TRBV12-3 or TRBV12-4 and TRBJ2-5; D is ambiguous. V lost 0 bases to trimming and J lost 5 bases, with 10 bases between them. The CDR3 runs 14 residues. DNA of the CDR3: TGTGCCAGCAGTTTAGCGCATCCCCGGGAGACCCAGTACTTC. It specifies CASSLAHPRETQYF.

This rearrangement joins TRBV20-1 to TRBJ2-7; D may be TRBD2 (7 bases). This CDR3 has 13 residues. Germline V lookup: CDR1 DFQATT, CDR2 SNEGSKA (reference sequence). CDR3: CGAGGQTQSEQYF. The CDR3 region has the DNA TGCGGCGCCGGGGGGCAAACCCAAAGCGAGCAGTACTTC.

This chain connects TRBV12-3 or TRBV12-4 to TRBJ1-2; D unresolved. This CDR3 is built from 11 residues. V shed 5 bases and J shed 8 bases, with 9 bases lying between them. CDR3 bases: TGTGCCAGCAGTGCCCGCGGGGGCTACACCTTC. As protein: CASSARGGYTF.

The CDR3 sequence is CASSQLAPYEQYF. Written as DNA, the CDR3 is TGTGCCAGCAGCCAACTAGCCCCCTACGAGCAGTACTTC. The chain carries TRBV3-1 and TRBJ2-7; weak D call: TRBD2 (5 bases). V dropped 2 bases and J dropped 2 bases, with 7 bases sitting between them. The CDR3 runs to 13 residues. Germline CDR1 is LGHDT and CDR2 is YNNKEL (reference sequence).

In DNA form, the CDR3 reads TGTGCCAGCAGCTTTCAGGGTAGCTATGGCTACACCTTC. Protein product: CASSFQGSYGYTF. The chain combines TRBV7-2 with TRBJ1-2; perhaps TRBD1 as D (5 bases). CDR3 length equals 13 residues. V was trimmed by 3 bases and J by 4 bases, leaving 9 bases between them. Germline V CDR1 and CDR2: SGHTA, FQGNSA. Supplemented by reference TRBV7-2 and TRBJ1-2, the full variable domain reads GAGVSQSPSNKVTEKGKDVELRCDPISGHTALYWYRQSLGQGLEFLIYFQGNSAPDKSGLPSDRFSAERTGGSVSTLTIQRTQQEDSAVYLCASSFQGSYGYTFGSGTRLTVV.

This rearrangement joins TRBV10-3 to TRBJ2-5, with unresolved D. Germline V lookup: CDR1 ENHRY, CDR2 SYGVKD. Trimming took 4 bases from V and 0 from J, leaving 6 bases between them. The CDR3 is made up of 13 amino acids. CDR3 loop: CAISAHNQETQYF. CDR3 in DNA: TGTGCCATCAGTGCCCACAACCAAGAGACCCAGTACTTC.

The chain is built from TRBV19 and TRBJ2-2; 11 nucleotides line up with TRBD2. This CDR3 spans 19 amino acids. The junction had 16 bases not matched to a gene; V was cut back by 3 bases and J by 7 bases. Germline CDR1 and CDR2: LNHDA and SQIVND (reference sequence). Here the CDR3 reads CASSIPPLSGRASGGELFF. The CDR3 region has the DNA TGTGCCAGTAGTATCCCCCCTCTTAGCGGGAGGGCAAGCGGCGGGGAGCTGTTTTTT. Variable domain in full (rest from reference TRBV19 and TRBJ2-2): DGGITQSPKYLFRKEGQNVTLSCEQNLNHDAMYWYRQDPGQGLRLIYYSQIVNDFQKGDIAEGYSVSREKKESFPLTVTSAQKNPTAFYLCASSIPPLSGRASGGELFFGEGSRLTVL.

The chain couples TRBV20-1 to TRBJ1-1; D might be TRBD1 (5 bases). Per the germline V gene, CDR1 is DFQATT and CDR2 is SNEGSKA (reference sequence). The CDR3 extends over 13 amino acids. V shed 1 base and J shed 3 bases, with 9 bases lying between them. The CDR3 is CSARVDRYTEAFF. The CDR3 DNA follows: TGCAGTGCTAGAGTTGACAGATACACTGAAGCTTTCTTT.

The CDR3 DNA reads TGTGCCAGCAGCTTAGTAGGGTGGGGAGCCAAAAACATTCAGTACTTC. Protein sequence: CASSLVGWGAKNIQYF. This rearrangement joins TRBV5-4 to TRBJ2-4; D remains ambiguous. The CDR3 covers 16 residues. V was shortened by 2 bases and J by 0 bases, with 12 bases between the two germline ends. Germline V gives CDR1 SGHNT, CDR2 YYREEE (reference sequence).

The genes are TRBV5-1 and TRBJ2-5, with TRBD2 identical over 7 bases. The CDR3 has 14 amino acids. Germline V gene lookup returns CDR1 SGHRS and CDR2 YFSETQ. V lost 5 bases to trimming and J lost 1 base; unmatched junction nucleotides: 5. The CDR3 nucleotides are TGCGCCAGCAGACAAACTAGCGCCCAAGAGACCCAGTACTTC. Protein: CASRQTSAQETQYF.

The chain joins TRBV5-1 to TRBJ2-7; D is perhaps TRBD1 (6 bases). The CDR3 is made up of 16 amino acids. Germline CDR1 SGHRS, CDR2 YFSETQ. V dropped 4 bases and J dropped 2 bases, with 19 bases sitting between them. The CDR3 DNA sequence: TGCGCCAGCAGCCACCTACCCGGACAGTTAGCCTACGAGCAGTACTTC. It is translated as CASSHLPGQLAYEQYF.

The table lists this clonotype with a count of one. The chain links TRBV12-3 or TRBV12-4 to TRBJ1-1, with D uncertain. CDR3 size: 15 residues. V lost 7 bases, J lost 1 base, and 16 bases lay in between. The CDR3 nucleotides are TGTGCCAGCACCGACGGAGAGGGCGCGAACACTGAAGCTTTCTTT. This codes for CASTDGEGANTEAFF.

The chain is built from TRBV20-1 and TRBJ2-1, with D possibly being TRBD2 (6 bases). With 2 bases removed from V and 9 bases from J, the gap between germline ends came to 17 bases. CDR1 is DFQATT, CDR2 SNEGSKA, per germline (reference sequence). The CDR3 totals 14 residues. CDR3 sequence reads: CSARSGVAGREQFF. As DNA, the CDR3 is TGCAGTGCTAGATCTGGGGTCGCGGGGCGTGAGCAGTTCTTC.